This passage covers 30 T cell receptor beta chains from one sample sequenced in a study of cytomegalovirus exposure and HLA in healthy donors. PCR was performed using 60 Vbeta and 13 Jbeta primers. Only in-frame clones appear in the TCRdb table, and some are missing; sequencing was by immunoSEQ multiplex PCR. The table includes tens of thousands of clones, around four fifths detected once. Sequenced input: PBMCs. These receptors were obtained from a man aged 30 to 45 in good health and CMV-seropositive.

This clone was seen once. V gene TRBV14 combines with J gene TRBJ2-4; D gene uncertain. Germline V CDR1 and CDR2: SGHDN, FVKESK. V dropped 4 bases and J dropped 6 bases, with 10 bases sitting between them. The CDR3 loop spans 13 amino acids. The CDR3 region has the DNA TGTGCCAGCAGCCCCCTCCGAGGAAACATTCAGTACTTC. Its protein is CASSPLRGNIQYF.

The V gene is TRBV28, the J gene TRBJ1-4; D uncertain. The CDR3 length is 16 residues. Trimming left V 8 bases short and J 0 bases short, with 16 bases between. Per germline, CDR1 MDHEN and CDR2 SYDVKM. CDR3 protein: CASGDVRPSTNEKLFF. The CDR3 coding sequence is TGTGCCAGCGGAGACGTACGACCCTCAACTAATGAAAAACTGTTTTTT.

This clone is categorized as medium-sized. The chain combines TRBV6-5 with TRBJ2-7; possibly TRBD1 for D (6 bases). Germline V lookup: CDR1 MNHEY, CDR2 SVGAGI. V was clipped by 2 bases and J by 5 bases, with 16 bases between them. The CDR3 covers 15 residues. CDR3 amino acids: CASSYGAGEIHEQYF. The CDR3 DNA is TGTGCCAGCAGTTACGGCGCAGGGGAAATCCACGAGCAGTACTTC.

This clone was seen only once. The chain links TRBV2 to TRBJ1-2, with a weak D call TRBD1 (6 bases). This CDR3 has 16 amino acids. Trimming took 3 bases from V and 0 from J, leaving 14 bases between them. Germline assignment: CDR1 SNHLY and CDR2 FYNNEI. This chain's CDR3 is CASSEGDRSANYGYTF. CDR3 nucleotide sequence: TGTGCCAGCAGTGAGGGTGACAGGTCAGCTAACTATGGCTACACCTTC.

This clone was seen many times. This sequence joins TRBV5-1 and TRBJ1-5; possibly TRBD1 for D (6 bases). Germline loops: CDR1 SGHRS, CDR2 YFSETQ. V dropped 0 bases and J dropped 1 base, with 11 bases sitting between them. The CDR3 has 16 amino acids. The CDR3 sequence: CASSLDPRGSNQPQHF. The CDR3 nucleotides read TGCGCCAGCAGCTTGGATCCCAGGGGAAGCAATCAGCCCCAGCATTTT.

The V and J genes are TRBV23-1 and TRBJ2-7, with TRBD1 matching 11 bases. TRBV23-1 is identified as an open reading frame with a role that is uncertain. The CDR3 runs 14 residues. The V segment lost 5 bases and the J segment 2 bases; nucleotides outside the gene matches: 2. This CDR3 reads CASSKGQGAYEQYF. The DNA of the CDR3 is TGCGCCAGCAGTAAGGGACAGGGGGCCTACGAGCAGTACTTC.

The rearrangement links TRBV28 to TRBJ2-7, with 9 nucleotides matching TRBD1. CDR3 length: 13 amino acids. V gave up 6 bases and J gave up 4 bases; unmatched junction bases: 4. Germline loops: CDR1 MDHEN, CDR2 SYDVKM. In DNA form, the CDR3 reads TGTGCCAGCAGGGGGACAGGGATGTACGAGCAGTACTTC. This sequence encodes CASRGTGMYEQYF. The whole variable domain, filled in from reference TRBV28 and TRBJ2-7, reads DVKVTQSSRYLVKRTGEKVFLECVQDMDHENMFWYRQDPGLGLRLIYFSYDVKMKEKGDIPEGYSVSREKKERFSLILESASTNQTSMYLCASRGTGMYEQYFGPGTRLTVT.

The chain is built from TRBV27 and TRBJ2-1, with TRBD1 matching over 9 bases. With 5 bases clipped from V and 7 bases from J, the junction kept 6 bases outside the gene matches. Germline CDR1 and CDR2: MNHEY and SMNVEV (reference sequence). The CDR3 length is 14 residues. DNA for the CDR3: TGTGCCAGCAGTATAACCGGGACAGGGAATGAGCAGTTCTTC. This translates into CASSITGTGNEQFF.

The CDR3 bases are TGTGCCAGCAGTGAAGGCGGGGGGGGGTCCACTGAAGCTTTCTTT. Encoded protein: CASSEGGGGSTEAFF. J is TRBJ1-1 and V is TRBV6-1; D may be TRBD1 (5 bases). The CDR3 runs to 15 residues. Germline V gene lookup returns CDR1 MNHNS and CDR2 SASEGT. Deletions cut 1 base from V and 4 bases from J, with 13 bases between.

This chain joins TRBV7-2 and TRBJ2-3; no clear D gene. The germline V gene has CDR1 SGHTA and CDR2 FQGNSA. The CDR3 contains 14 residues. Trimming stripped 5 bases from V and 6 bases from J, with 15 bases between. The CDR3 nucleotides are TGTGCCAGCAGCCCATACTCTGAGTTGGATACGCAGTATTTT. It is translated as CASSPYSELDTQYF.

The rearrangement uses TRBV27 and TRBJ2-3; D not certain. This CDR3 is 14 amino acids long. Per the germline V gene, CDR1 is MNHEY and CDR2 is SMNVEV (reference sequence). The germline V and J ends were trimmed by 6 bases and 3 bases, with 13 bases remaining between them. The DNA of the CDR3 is TGTGCCAGCAGACCTGCCACTGCGACAGATACGCAGTATTTT. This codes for CASRPATATDTQYF.

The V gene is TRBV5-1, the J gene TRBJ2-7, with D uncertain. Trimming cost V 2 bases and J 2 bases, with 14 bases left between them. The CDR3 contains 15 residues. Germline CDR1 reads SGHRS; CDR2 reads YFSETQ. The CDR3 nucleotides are TGCGCCAGCAGCTTTGGCACAGCCGATACCTACGAGCAGTACTTC. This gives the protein CASSFGTADTYEQYF.

In DNA form, the CDR3 reads TGTGCCAGCAAGGGGAGGACCTATAGCAATCAGCCCCAGCATTTT. It translates to CASKGRTYSNQPQHF. The chain links TRBV6-5 to TRBJ1-5, with a weak D call TRBD1 (5 bases). Germline assignment: CDR1 MNHEY and CDR2 SVGAGI. V was shortened by 7 bases and J by 0 bases, with 13 bases between the two germline ends. This CDR3 spans 15 amino acids.

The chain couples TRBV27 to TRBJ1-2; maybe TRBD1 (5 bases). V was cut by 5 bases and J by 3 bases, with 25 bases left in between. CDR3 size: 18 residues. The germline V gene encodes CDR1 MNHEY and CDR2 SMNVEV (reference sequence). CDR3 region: CASSGAVGVRALYYGYTF. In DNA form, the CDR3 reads TGTGCCAGCAGTGGGGCCGTGGGCGTCAGGGCTCTCTACTATGGCTACACCTTC.

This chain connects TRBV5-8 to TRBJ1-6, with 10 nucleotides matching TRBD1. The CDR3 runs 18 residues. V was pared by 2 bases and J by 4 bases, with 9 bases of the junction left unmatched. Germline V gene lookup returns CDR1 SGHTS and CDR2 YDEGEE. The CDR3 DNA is TGTGCCAGCAGCTTTAGACAGGGGGCTAGATCTTATAATTCACCCCTCCACTTT. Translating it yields CASSFRQGARSYNSPLHF.

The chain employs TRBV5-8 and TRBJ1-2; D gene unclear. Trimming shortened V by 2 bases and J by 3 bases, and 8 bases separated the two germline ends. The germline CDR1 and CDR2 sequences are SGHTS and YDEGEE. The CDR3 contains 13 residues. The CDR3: CASSFQAYYGYTF. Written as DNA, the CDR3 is TGTGCCAGCAGCTTCCAGGCCTACTATGGCTACACCTTC.

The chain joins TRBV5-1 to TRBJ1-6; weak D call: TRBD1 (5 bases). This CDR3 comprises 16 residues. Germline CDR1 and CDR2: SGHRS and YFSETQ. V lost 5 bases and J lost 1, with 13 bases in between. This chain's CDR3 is CASRGEEGSYNSPLHF. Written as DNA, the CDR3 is TGCGCCAGCAGAGGGGAGGAGGGTTCCTATAATTCACCCCTCCACTTT.

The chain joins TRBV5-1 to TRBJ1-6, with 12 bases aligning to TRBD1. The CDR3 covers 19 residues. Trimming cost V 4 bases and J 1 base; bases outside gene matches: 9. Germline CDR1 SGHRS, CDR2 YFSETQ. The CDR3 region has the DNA TGCGCCAGCAGCACTCGAGGGACAGGGGGCTTATCCTATAATTCACCCCTCCACTTT. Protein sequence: CASSTRGTGGLSYNSPLHF.

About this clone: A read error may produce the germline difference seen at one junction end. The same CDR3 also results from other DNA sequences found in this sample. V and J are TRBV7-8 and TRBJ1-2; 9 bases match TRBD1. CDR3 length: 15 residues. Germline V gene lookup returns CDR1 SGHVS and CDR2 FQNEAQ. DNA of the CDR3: TGTGCCAGCAGCCCCGGGACAGGGACTAACTACGGCTACACCTTC. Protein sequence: CASSPGTGTNYGYTF.

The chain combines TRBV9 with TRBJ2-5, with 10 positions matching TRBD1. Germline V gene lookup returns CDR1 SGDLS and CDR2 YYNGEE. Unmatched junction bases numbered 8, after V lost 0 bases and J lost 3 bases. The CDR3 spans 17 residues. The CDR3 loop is CASSVDGGGQGKETQYF. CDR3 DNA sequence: TGTGCCAGCAGCGTAGACGGCGGGGGACAGGGGAAAGAGACCCAGTACTTC.

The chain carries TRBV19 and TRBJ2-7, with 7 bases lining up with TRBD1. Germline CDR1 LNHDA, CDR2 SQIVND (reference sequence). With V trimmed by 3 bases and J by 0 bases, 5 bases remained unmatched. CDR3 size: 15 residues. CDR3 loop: CASSMPGGSSYEQYF. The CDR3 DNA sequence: TGTGCCAGTAGTATGCCAGGGGGTTCCTCCTACGAGCAGTACTTC. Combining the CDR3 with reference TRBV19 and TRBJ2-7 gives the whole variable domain DGGITQSPKYLFRKEGQNVTLSCEQNLNHDAMYWYRQDPGQGLRLIYYSQIVNDFQKGDIAEGYSVSREKKESFPLTVTSAQKNPTAFYLCASSMPGGSSYEQYFGPGTRLTVT.

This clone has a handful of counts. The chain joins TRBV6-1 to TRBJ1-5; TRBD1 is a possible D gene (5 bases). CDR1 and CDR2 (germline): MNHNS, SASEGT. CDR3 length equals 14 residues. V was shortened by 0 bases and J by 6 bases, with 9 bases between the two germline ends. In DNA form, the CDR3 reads TGTGCCAGCAGTGAAGCGGAGGGGTTTCAGCCCCAGCATTTT. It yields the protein CASSEAEGFQPQHF.

The CDR3, as DNA: TGTGCCAGCAGCTTAGTAGGAGCGGGGGGGCTTGGTGAGCAGTTCTTC. Protein product: CASSLVGAGGLGEQFF. The gene calls are TRBV7-8 and TRBJ2-1, with 10 bases fitting TRBD2. Germline-derived CDR1 and CDR2 are SGHVS and FQNEAQ. The CDR3 runs to 16 residues. V lost 1 base to trimming and J lost 9 bases; unmatched junction nucleotides: 9.

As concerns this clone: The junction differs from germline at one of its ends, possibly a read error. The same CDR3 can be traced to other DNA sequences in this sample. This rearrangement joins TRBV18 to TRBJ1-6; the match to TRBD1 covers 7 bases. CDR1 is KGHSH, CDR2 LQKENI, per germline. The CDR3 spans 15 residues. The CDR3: CASSPSGTVNSPLHF. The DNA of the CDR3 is TGTGCCAGCTCACCGTCCGGGACAGTGAATTCCCCCCTCCACTTT.

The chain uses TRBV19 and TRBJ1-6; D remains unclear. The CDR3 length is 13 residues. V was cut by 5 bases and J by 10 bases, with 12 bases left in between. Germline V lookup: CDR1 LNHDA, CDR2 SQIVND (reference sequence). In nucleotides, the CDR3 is TGTGCCAGTAGTCCTCGAGGTAAATCACCCCTCCACTTT. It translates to CASSPRGKSPLHF.

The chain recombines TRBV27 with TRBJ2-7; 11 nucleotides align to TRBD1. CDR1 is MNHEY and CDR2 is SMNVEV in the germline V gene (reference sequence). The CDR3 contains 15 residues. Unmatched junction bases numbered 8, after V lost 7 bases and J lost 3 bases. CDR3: CASIRAGTGGYEQYF. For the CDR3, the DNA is TGTGCCAGCATCCGAGCCGGGACAGGGGGCTACGAGCAGTACTTC.

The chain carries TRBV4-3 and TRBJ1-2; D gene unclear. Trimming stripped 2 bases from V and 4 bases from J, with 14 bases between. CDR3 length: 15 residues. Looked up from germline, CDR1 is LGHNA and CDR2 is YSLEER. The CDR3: CASSQFDQAPYGYTF. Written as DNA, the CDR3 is TGCGCCAGCAGCCAATTTGACCAGGCTCCCTATGGCTACACCTTC.

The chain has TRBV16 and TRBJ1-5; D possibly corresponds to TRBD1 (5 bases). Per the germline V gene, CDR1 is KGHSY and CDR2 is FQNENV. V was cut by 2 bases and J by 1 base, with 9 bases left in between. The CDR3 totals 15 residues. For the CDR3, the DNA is TGTGCCAGCAGCCAAGCCGACAGCAGCAATCAGCCCCAGCATTTT. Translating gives CASSQADSSNQPQHF.

The CDR3 here is CASSQARGGSNQPQHF. The CDR3 coding sequence is TGCGCCAGCAGCCAAGCTAGAGGGGGAAGCAATCAGCCCCAGCATTTT. The gene calls are TRBV4-3 and TRBJ1-5, with D possibly matching TRBD1 (6 bases). CDR3 length: 16 residues. CDR1 LGHNA and CDR2 YSLEER come from the germline V gene. V gave up 1 base and J gave up 1 base, with 11 bases separating them.

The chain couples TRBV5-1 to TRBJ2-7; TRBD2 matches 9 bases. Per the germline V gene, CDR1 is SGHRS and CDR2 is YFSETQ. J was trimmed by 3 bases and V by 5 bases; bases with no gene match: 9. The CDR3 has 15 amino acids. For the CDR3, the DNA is TGCGCCAGCAGAGAATTAGCGGGGGCAAACTACGAGCAGTACTTC. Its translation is CASRELAGANYEQYF. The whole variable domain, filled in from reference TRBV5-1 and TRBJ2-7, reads KAGVTQTPRYLIKTRGQQVTLSCSPISGHRSVSWYQQTPGQGLQFLFEYFSETQRNKGNFPGRFSGRQFSNSRSEMNVSTLELGDSALYLCASRELAGANYEQYFGPGTRLTVT.